This TCR beta chain was found in a study of blood T cell repertoires in COVID-19. Study as a whole: Sites in the United States, Italy and Spain provided acute and convalescent COVID-19 samples. Sources were T cells, B-cell-depleted T cells, or PBMCs; the material itself was cDNA or gDNA.

This CDR3 has 17 amino acids. Trimming took 3 bases from V and 2 from J; bases not matched to a gene: 10. CDR1 LGHDT and CDR2 YNNKEL come from the germline V gene (reference sequence). In the authors' workflow: Estimates of nucleated cell counts were drawn from the amplification of reference gene primers. Clones were read by immunoSEQ multiplex PCR, and TCRdb kept only the in-frame ones, dropping some. The DNA gave D and trimming, while V, J and clone size come from that table. The table has 110,000 to 150,000 clones, 85% to 90% seen once. This clone was picked up one time. The chain combines TRBV3-1 (or the pseudogene TRBV3-2) with TRBJ2-5; 9 nucleotides match TRBD2. Sequenced: peripheral blood. The clonotype comes from a woman aged 60-70 years with active COVID-19. CDR3 sequence reads: CASSQGLAASGQETQYF. CDR3 DNA: TGTGCCAGCAGCCAGGGACTAGCCGCCTCTGGGCAAGAGACCCAGTACTTC.